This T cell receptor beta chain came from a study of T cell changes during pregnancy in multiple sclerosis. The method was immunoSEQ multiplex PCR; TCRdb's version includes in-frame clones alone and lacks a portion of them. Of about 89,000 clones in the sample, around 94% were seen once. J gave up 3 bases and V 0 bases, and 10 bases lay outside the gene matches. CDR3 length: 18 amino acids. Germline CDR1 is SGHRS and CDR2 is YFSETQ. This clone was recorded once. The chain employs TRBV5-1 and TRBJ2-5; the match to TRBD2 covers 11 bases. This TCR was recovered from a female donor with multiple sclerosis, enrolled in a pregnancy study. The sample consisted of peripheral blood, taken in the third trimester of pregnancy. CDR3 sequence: CASSLVGSSGRREETQYF. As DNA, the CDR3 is TGCGCCAGCAGCTTGGTGGGATCTAGCGGGAGGAGGGAAGAGACCCAGTACTTC.